Listed below are T cell receptor beta chains from one sample, sequenced in a study of T cells expressing NK-cell markers. Following a re-call of the 5' RACE reads, TCRdb has one entry per CDR3 protein and lacks DNA. The clone table shows about 440,000 distinct CDR3 sequences, with the ten largest holding 7.3%. The material sequenced was blood T cells: a sorted CD56 or NKG2C T cell subset, CD4+ or CD8+ T cells, or bulk PBMC T cells (not recorded which). The origin of the receptors is a woman between 18 and 70 years old in good health. CDR3s include the opening cysteine and the closing phenylalanine or tryptophan.

v_gene	j_gene	CDR3aa
TRBV5-1	TRBJ2-6	CASSASPGQGANVLTF
TRBV3-1	TRBJ1-1	CASSQGGTNTEAFF
TRBV7-2	TRBJ2-7	CASSLRGGYEQYF
TRBV5-4	TRBJ2-3	CASSLGLAGGLSTDTQYF
TRBV27	TRBJ2-3	CASSLGGGGRGDTQYF
TRBV20-1	TRBJ1-5	CSARDPGGRGNEPQHF
TRBV6-5	TRBJ2-1	CASSYSRGYNEQFF
TRBV7-2	TRBJ1-1	CASSLQWTGGEAFF
TRBV5-4	TRBJ2-1	CASSRLAGGRDEQFF
TRBV7-6	TRBJ2-3	CASSYSLADTQYF